Described below is a single TCR beta chain sequence and its context. The CDR3 is made up of 14 amino acids. V shed 6 bases and J 6 bases; nucleotides not matched to a gene: 4. The germline gives CDR1 MNHNY, CDR2 SVGAGI (reference sequence). This sample is part of a study of T cells of healthy individuals. TCRdb analysed the 5' RACE reads with MiXCR anew, one entry per CDR3 protein. The repertoire holds 60,000 to 75,000 distinct CDR3 sequences, about a sixth seen once, with about 4.7% in the top ten. This clonotype was sampled from a human donor in good health. The chain is built from TRBV6-6 and TRBJ2-1; 11 positions match TRBD2. CDR3 amino acids: CASRKGLAVNEQFF. For the CDR3, the DNA is TGTGCCAGCAGGAAGGGACTAGCGGTCAATGAGCAGTTCTTC.